These T cell receptor beta chains were read from a single sample in a study of beta chain features in type 1 diabetes. Here immunoSEQ multiplex PCR was the method, and the copy in TCRdb shows in-frame clones only, minus some. This table has some 280,000 clones, roughly an eighth appearing once. Source material: naive CD4+ T cells from blood. These receptors all come from a man aged 25-40 years with type 1 diabetes. The CDR3 runs from the conserved cysteine through the conserved F or W. D genes are given only for firm matches. Clone size is stated in some rows and not others, as once, few, many or a class when expanded.

few	TRBJ2-1	TRBD1	TRBV11-1	CASSSYGTGNEQFF	TGTGCCAGCAGTTCCTACGGGACAGGTAATGAGCAGTTCTTC
.	TRBJ2-2	.	TRBV14	CASSQRAFGELFF	TGTGCCAGCAGCCAGCGGGCCTTCGGGGAGCTGTTTTTT
.	TRBJ2-7	.	TRBV5-1	CASTGGDSYEQYF	TGCGCCAGCACTGGCGGGGACTCCTACGAGCAGTACTTC
.	TRBJ1-2	.	TRBV4-3	CASSREAAINYGYTF	TGCGCCAGCAGCCGCGAGGCAGCAATTAACTATGGCTACACCTTC
.	TRBJ2-3	TRBD1	TRBV28	CASRPGTVTDTQYF	TGTGCCAGCAGGCCCGGGACAGTCACAGATACGCAGTATTTT
.	TRBJ1-5	.	TRBV6-5	CASRRTQLSNQPQHF	TGTGCCAGCAGAAGGACACAACTTAGCAATCAGCCCCAGCATTTT
.	TRBJ2-4	TRBD1	TRBV28	CASSSDRGSDIQYF	TGTGCCAGCAGTTCAGACAGGGGCTCGGACATTCAGTACTTC
few	TRBJ2-3	TRBD2	TRBV7-2	CASSSGLAGGNTDTQYF	TGTGCCAGCAGCTCAGGGCTAGCGGGAGGGAACACAGATACGCAGTATTTT
.	TRBJ1-1	.	TRBV5-1	CASSLGRGAEAFF	TGCGCCAGCAGCTTAGGCAGGGGTGCTGAAGCTTTCTTT
few	TRBJ2-3	TRBD2	TRBV4-3	CASSQDTSGFSTDTQYF	TGCGCCAGCAGCCAAGATACTAGCGGTTTCAGCACAGATACGCAGTATTTT
.	TRBJ2-7	TRBD1	TRBV18	CASSFGTGATYEQYF	TGTGCCAGCTCATTTGGGACAGGGGCGACCTACGAGCAGTACTTC
few	TRBJ1-1	.	TRBV2	CASSAGMNTEAFF	TGTGCCAGCTCGGCAGGGATGAACACTGAAGCTTTCTTT
few	TRBJ2-1	TRBD2	TRBV4-1	CASSQGSGRADNEQFF	TGCGCCAGCAGCCAGGGGAGCGGGAGGGCCGACAATGAGCAGTTCTTC
.	TRBJ2-7	.	TRBV28	CASSSGQINEQYF	TGTGCCAGCAGTTCCGGACAGATCAACGAGCAGTACTTC
once	TRBJ1-1	.	TRBV6-6	CASSVTGMNTEAFF	TGTGCCAGCAGTGTTACAGGTATGAACACTGAAGCTTTCTTT
few	TRBJ2-1	.	TRBV7-3	CASSLVTSGYNEQFF	TGTGCCAGCAGCTTAGTGACTAGTGGGTACAATGAGCAGTTCTTC
few	TRBJ1-2	TRBD1	TRBV5-1	CASSEQGAHDGYTF	TGCGCCAGCAGCGAACAGGGGGCCCATGATGGCTACACCTTC
.	TRBJ2-3	.	TRBV7-9	CASSLRDTGTDTQYF	TGTGCCAGCAGCTTACGCGACACGGGCACAGATACGCAGTATTTT
few	TRBJ2-7	.	TRBV28	CASSLRAPYEQYF	TGTGCCAGCAGTTTGAGGGCTCCCTACGAGCAGTACTTC
.	TRBJ1-1	.	TRBV6-1	CASSELGARTEAFF	TGTGCCAGCAGTGAACTGGGGGCGAGGACTGAAGCTTTCTTT
few	TRBJ2-3	TRBD1	TRBV7-9	CASSPPGQGTNTQYF	TGTGCCAGCAGTCCCCCGGGACAGGGGACGAATACGCAGTATTTT
few	TRBJ2-5	TRBD1	TRBV10-3	CAISPGTGETQYF	TGTGCCATCAGTCCCGGGACAGGCGAGACCCAGTACTTC
.	TRBJ1-2	.	TRBV27	CASSPRGSPLYGYTF	TGTGCCAGCAGTCCGAGAGGCAGTCCTCTCTATGGCTACACCTTC
.	TRBJ2-4	.	TRBV2	CASRWVEDIQYF	TGTGCCAGCAGATGGGTCGAGGACATTCAGTACTTC
few	TRBJ2-7	TRBD1	TRBV28	CASSSGQGYEQYF	TGTGCCAGCAGTTCAGGACAGGGCTACGAGCAGTACTTC
.	TRBJ1-2	.	TRBV28	CASTVLGADYGYTF	TGTGCCAGCACCGTCTTGGGGGCGGACTATGGCTACACCTTC
few	TRBJ1-5	.	TRBV7-9	CASTETGNQPQHF	TGTGCCAGCACGGAGACAGGTAATCAGCCCCAGCATTTT
few	TRBJ2-7	.	TRBV7-2	CASSLVDIGSYEQYF	TGTGCCAGCAGCTTAGTAGACATCGGCTCCTACGAGCAGTACTTC
few	TRBJ1-3	.	TRBV19	CASRSSGNTIYF	TGTGCCAGTAGGAGCTCTGGAAACACCATATATTTT
.	TRBJ2-5	TRBD2	TRBV4-3	CASSQELAGGQETQYF	TGCGCCAGCAGCCAAGAACTAGCGGGAGGTCAAGAGACCCAGTACTTC
few	TRBJ2-7	.	TRBV29-1	CSVVEDRPYEQYF	TGCAGCGTTGTCGAGGATAGACCCTACGAGCAGTACTTC
few	TRBJ2-1	.	TRBV7-2	CASSPPGNNEQFF	TGTGCCAGCAGCCCCCCGGGAAACAATGAGCAGTTCTTC
few	TRBJ2-7	.	TRBV7-2	CASSLVAATYEQYF	TGTGCCAGCAGCTTAGTTGCGGCGACCTACGAGCAGTACTTC
.	TRBJ1-1	.	TRBV4-2	CASSPLGGTNLEAFF	TGTGCCAGCAGCCCCCTGGGGGGTACGAACCTTGAAGCTTTCTTT
.	TRBJ1-5	.	TRBV28	CASSEGGDHQPQHF	TGTGCCAGCAGTGAGGGGGGGGACCATCAGCCCCAGCATTTT
few	TRBJ1-4	.	TRBV4-3	CASSQDSSRQGSLFF	TGCGCCAGCAGCCAAGATTCGTCGAGGCAGGGCAGTCTGTTTTTT
few	TRBJ2-5	TRBD1	TRBV14	CASSQAVRTGVKTQYF	TGTGCCAGCAGCCAAGCCGTCCGGACAGGGGTGAAGACCCAGTACTTC
few	TRBJ1-2	TRBD1	TRBV27	CASSLEGQDGYTF	TGTGCCAGCAGTTTAGAGGGACAGGATGGCTACACCTTC
few	TRBJ2-1	TRBD1	TRBV19	CASSPEGAAVRHEQFF	TGTGCCAGTAGTCCTGAGGGGGCGGCGGTCCGTCATGAGCAGTTCTTC
few	TRBJ1-1	.	TRBV7-8	CASSRTGTNTEAFF	TGTGCCAGCAGCCGCACAGGGACGAACACTGAAGCTTTCTTT
.	TRBJ2-5	TRBD1	TRBV28	CASSSHGTAQETQYF	TGTGCCAGCAGTTCTCACGGGACAGCTCAAGAGACCCAGTACTTC
few	TRBJ2-3	TRBD2	TRBV28	CASSTIAGGPTDTQYF	TGTGCCAGCAGTACAATAGCGGGAGGCCCCACAGATACGCAGTATTTT
few	TRBJ2-5	TRBD1	TRBV29-1	CSVYMPGQDGETQYF	TGCAGCGTTTACATGCCGGGACAGGATGGAGAGACCCAGTACTTC
few	TRBJ1-1	.	TRBV5-1	CASSLAGEAFF	TGCGCCAGCAGCTTGGCCGGGGAGGCTTTCTTT
few	TRBJ1-1	.	TRBV6-5	CASSYLPGISTEAFF	TGTGCCAGCAGTTACCTTCCAGGGATCTCGACTGAAGCTTTCTTT
.	TRBJ2-7	TRBD1	TRBV7-2	CASSPHAGGQLSYEQYF	TGTGCCAGCAGCCCCCACGCAGGGGGACAGCTCTCCTACGAGCAGTACTTC
.	TRBJ2-6	TRBD1	TRBV4-2	CASSPTGQGTLGANVLTF	TGTGCCAGCAGCCCCACGGGACAGGGGACGCTTGGGGCCAACGTCCTGACTTTC
few	TRBJ2-1	TRBD2	TRBV2	CASSPTSAIVEQFF	TGTGCCAGCAGTCCCACTAGCGCAATTGTTGAGCAGTTCTTC
.	TRBJ2-5	TRBD1	TRBV18	CASSPGTGSQETQYF	TGTGCCAGCTCACCCGGGACAGGGTCACAAGAGACCCAGTACTTC
.	TRBJ2-7	TRBD1	TRBV6-6	CASSYGTGYEQYF	TGTGCCAGCAGTTACGGGACAGGCTACGAGCAGTACTTC
few	TRBJ2-1	TRBD2	TRBV7-9	CASSRTSNEQFF	TGTGCCAGCAGCCGGACTAGCAATGAGCAGTTCTTC
few	TRBJ2-5	TRBD2	TRBV19	CATGKREWETQYF	TGTGCCACTGGGAAGCGGGAGTGGGAGACCCAGTACTTC
.	TRBJ2-2	.	TRBV5-1	CASSLGARGNTGELFF	TGCGCCAGCAGCTTGGGGGCAAGGGGGAACACCGGGGAGCTGTTTTTT
.	TRBJ1-5	.	TRBV2	CASSESSGSYQPQHF	TGTGCCAGCAGTGAAAGCTCCGGGAGCTATCAGCCCCAGCATTTT
few	TRBJ2-1	.	TRBV11-2	CASSLGTSEQFF	TGTGCCAGCAGCCTGGGGACAAGTGAGCAGTTCTTC